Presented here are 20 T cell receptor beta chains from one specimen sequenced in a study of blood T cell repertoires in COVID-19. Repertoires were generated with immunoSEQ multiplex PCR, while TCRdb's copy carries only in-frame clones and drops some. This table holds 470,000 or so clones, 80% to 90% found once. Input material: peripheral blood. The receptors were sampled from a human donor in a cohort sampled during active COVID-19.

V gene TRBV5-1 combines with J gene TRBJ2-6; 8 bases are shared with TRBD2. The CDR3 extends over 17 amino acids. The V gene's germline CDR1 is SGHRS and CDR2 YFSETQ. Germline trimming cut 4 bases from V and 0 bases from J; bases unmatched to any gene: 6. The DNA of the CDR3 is TGCGCCAGCAGCCCCGCGGGGGGAGGCTCTGGGGCCAACGTCCTGACTTTC. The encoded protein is CASSPAGGGSGANVLTF.

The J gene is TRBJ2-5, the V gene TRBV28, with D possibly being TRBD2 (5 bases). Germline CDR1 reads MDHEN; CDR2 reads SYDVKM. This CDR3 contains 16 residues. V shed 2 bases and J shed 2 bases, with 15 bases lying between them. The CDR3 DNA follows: TGTGCCAGCAGTTTAGGGTCGGCTAGCAGACAAGAGACCCAGTACTTC. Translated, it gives CASSLGSASRQETQYF.

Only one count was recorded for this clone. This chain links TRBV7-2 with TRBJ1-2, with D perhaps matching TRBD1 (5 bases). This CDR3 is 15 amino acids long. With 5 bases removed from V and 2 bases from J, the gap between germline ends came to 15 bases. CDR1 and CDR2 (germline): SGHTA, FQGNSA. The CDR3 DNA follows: TGTGCCAGCAGCCCCCGGGGGTCGGTCAACTATGGCTACACCTTC. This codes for CASSPRGSVNYGYTF.

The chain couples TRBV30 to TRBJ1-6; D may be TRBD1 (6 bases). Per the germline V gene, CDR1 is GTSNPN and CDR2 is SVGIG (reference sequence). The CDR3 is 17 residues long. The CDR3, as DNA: TGTGCACGGCGAAACGTCGGGGGGGCCAGTCGCAATTCACCCCTCCACTTT. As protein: CARRNVGGASRNSPLHF.

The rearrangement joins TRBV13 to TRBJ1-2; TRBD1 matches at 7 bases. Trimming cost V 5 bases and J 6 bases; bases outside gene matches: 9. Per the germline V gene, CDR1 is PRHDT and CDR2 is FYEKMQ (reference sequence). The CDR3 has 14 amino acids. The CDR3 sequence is CASSVRQGMDGYTF. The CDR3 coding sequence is TGTGCCAGCAGCGTAAGACAGGGAATGGATGGCTACACCTTC.

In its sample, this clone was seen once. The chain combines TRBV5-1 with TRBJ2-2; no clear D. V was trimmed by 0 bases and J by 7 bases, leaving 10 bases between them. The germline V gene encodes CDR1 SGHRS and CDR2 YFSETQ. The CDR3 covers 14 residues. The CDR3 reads CASSLAVLFGELFF. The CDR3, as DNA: TGCGCCAGCAGCTTGGCCGTTTTATTCGGGGAGCTGTTTTTT.

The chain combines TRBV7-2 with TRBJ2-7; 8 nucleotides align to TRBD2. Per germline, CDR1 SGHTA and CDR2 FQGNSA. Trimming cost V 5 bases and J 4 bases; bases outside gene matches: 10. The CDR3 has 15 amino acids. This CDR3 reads CASSPTLAGSYEQYF. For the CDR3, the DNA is TGTGCCAGCAGCCCCACCTTAGCGGGGTCTTACGAGCAGTACTTC.

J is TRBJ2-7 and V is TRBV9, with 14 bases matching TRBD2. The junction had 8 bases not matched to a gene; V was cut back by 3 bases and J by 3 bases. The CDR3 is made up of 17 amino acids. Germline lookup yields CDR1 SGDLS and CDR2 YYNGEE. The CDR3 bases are TGTGCCAGCAGCGCCGGCGAGGGACTAGCGGGAGTCTACGAGCAGTACTTC. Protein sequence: CASSAGEGLAGVYEQYF.

The CDR3 here is CASSLTSALNTEAFF. CDR3 sequence (DNA): TGTGCCAGCAGCTTAACCTCAGCGCTTAACACTGAAGCTTTCTTT. The chain uses TRBV7-2 and TRBJ1-1, with no clear D. Trimming cost V 2 bases and J 2 bases, with 12 bases left between them. Per the germline V gene, CDR1 is SGHTA and CDR2 is FQGNSA. The CDR3 has 15 amino acids.

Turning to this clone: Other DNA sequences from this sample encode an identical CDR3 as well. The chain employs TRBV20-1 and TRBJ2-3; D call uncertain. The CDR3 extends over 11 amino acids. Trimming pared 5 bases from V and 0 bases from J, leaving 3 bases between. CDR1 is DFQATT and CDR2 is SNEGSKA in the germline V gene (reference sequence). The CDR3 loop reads CSALSTDTQYF. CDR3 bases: TGCAGTGCTTTAAGCACAGATACGCAGTATTTT.

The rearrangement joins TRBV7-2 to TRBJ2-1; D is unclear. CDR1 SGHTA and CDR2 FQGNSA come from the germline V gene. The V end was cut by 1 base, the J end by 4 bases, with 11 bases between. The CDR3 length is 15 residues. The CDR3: CASSLGGALYNEQFF. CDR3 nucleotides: TGTGCCAGCAGCTTAGGCGGAGCTCTTTACAATGAGCAGTTCTTC.

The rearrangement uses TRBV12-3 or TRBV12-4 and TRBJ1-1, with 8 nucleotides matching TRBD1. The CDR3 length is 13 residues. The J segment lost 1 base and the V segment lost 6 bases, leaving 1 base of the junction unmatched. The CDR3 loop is CASSQGANTEAFF. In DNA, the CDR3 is TGTGCCAGCAGCCAGGGGGCGAACACTGAAGCTTTCTTT.

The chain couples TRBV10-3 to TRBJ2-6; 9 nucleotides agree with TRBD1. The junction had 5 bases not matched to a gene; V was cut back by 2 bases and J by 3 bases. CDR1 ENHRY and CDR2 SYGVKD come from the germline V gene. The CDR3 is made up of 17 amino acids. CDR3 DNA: TGTGCCATCAGTGAGGAAACAGGGGGCGGTGGGGCCAACGTCCTGACTTTC. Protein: CAISEETGGGGANVLTF.

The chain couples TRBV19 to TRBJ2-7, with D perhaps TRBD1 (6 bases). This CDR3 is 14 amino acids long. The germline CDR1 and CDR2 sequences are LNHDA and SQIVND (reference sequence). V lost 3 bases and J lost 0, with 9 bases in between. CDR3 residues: CASSIQGSSYEQYF. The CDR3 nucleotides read TGTGCCAGTAGTATCCAGGGGAGCTCCTACGAGCAGTACTTC.

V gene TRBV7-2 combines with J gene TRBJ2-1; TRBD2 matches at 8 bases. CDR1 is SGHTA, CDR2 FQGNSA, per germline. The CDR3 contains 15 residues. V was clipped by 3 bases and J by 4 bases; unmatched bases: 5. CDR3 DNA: TGTGCCAGCAGCTTGGGAACTAGCGGTTACAATGAGCAGTTCTTC. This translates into CASSLGTSGYNEQFF.

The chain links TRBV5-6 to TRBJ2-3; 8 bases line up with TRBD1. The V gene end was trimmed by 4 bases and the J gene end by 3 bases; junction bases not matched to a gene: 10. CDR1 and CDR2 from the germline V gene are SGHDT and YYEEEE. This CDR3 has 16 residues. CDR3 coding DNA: TGTGCCAGCAGCCCTATTGGACAGGGTTCAACAGATACGCAGTATTTT. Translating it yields CASSPIGQGSTDTQYF.

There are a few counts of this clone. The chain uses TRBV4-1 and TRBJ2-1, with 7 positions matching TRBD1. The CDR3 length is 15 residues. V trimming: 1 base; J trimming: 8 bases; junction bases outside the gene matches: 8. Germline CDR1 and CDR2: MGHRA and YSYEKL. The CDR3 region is CASSQVLDRVHEQFF. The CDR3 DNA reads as TGCGCCAGCAGCCAAGTTCTTGACAGGGTCCATGAGCAGTTCTTC.

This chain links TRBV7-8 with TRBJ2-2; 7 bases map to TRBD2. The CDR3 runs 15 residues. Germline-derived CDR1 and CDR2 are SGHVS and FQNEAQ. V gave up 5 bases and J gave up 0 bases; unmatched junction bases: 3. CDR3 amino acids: CASSASGTNTGELFF. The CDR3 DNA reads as TGTGCCAGCAGCGCTAGCGGAACGAACACCGGGGAGCTGTTTTTT.

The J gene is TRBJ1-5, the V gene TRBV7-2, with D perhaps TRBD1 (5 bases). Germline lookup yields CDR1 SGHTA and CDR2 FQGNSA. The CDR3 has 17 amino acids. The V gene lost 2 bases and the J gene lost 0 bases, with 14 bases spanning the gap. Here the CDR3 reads CASSLSGSPYSNQPQHF. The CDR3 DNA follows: TGTGCCAGCAGCTTATCAGGGTCACCTTATAGCAATCAGCCCCAGCATTTT.

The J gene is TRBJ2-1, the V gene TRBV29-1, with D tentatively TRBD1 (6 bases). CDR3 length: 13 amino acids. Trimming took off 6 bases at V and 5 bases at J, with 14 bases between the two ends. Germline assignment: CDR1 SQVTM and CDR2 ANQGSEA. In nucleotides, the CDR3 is TGCAGCGTCCACAGGGCGCAGGACAATGAGCAGTTCTTC. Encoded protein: CSVHRAQDNEQFF.